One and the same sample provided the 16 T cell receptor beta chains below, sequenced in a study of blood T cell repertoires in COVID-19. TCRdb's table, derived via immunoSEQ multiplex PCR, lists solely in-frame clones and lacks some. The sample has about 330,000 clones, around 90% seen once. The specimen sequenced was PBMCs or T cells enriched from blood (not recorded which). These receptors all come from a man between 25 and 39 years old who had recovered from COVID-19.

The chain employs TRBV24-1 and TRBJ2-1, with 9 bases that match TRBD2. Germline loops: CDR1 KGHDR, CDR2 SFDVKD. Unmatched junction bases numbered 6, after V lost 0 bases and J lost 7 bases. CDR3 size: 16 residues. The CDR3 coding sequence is TGTGCCACCAGTGATTTGCGGCGGGGGGGCCGAAATGAGCAGTTCTTC. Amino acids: CATSDLRRGGRNEQFF.

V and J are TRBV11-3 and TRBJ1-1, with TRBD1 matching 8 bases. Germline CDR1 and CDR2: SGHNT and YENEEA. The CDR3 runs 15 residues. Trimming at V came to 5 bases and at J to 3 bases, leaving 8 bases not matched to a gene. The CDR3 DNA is TGTGCCAGCAGCCCTGGACAGGGTGGGTACACTGAAGCTTTCTTT. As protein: CASSPGQGGYTEAFF. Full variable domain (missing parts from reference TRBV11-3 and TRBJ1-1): EAGVVQSPRYKIIEKKQPVAFWCNPISGHNTLYWYLQNLGQGPELLIRYENEEAVDDSQLPKDRFSAERLKGVDSTLKIQPAELGDSAVYLCASSPGQGGYTEAFFGQGTRLTVV.

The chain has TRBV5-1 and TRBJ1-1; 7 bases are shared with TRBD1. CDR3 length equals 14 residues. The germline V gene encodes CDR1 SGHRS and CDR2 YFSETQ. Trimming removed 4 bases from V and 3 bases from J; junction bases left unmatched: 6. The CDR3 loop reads CASSIDRVDTEAFF. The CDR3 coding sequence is TGCGCCAGCAGCATTGACAGGGTGGACACTGAAGCTTTCTTT.

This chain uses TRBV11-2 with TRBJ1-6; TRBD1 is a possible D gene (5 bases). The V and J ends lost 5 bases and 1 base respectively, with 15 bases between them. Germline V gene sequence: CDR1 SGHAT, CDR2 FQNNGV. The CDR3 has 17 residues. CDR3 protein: CASSPGGVFSYNSPLHF. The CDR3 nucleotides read TGTGCCAGCAGCCCCGGGGGAGTTTTTTCCTATAATTCACCCCTCCACTTT.

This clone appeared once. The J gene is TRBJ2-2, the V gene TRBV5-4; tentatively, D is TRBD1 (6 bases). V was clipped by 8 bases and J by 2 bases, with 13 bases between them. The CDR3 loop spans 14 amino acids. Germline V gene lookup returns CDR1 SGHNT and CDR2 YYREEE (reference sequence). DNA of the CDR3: TGTGCCAGTTTCCGCAGGGGTAACACCGGGGAGCTGTTTTTT. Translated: CASFRRGNTGELFF.

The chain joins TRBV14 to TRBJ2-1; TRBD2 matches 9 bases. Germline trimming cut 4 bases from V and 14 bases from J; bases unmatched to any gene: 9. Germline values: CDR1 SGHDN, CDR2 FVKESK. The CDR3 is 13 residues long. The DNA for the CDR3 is TGTGCCAGCAGCCCCTCTGGACTAGCGACCGAGTTCTTC. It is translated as CASSPSGLATEFF. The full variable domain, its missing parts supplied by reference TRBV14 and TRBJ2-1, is EAGVTQFPSHSVIEKGQTVTLRCDPISGHDNLYWYRRVMGKEIKFLLHFVKESKQDESGMPNNRFLAERTGGTYSTLKVQPAELEDSGVYFCASSPSGLATEFFGPGTRLTVL.

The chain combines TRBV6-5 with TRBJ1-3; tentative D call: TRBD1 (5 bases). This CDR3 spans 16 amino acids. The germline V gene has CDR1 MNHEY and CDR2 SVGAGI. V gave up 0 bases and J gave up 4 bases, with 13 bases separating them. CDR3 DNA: TGTGCCAGCAGTTACTCGAGGCAGGGTGGCGGAAACACCATATATTTT. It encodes CASSYSRQGGGNTIYF.

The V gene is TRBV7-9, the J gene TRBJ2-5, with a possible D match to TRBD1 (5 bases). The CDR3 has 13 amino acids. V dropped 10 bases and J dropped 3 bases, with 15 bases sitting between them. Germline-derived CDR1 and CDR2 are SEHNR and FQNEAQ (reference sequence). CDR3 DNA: TGTGCCACCCTGGTAGACAGTAAAGAGACCCAGTACTTC. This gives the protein CATLVDSKETQYF. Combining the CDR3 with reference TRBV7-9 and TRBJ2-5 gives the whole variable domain DTGVSQNPRHKITKRGQNVTFRCDPISEHNRLYWYRQTLGQGPEFLTYFQNEAQLEKSRLLSDRFSAERPKGSFSTLEIQRTEQGDSAMYLCATLVDSKETQYFGPGTRLLVL.

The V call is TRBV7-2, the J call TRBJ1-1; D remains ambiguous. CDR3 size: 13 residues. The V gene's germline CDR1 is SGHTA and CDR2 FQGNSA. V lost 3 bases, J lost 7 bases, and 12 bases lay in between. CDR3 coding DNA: TGTGCCAGCAGCTTTGCTCCACTAGGTGAAGCTTTCTTT. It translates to CASSFAPLGEAFF.

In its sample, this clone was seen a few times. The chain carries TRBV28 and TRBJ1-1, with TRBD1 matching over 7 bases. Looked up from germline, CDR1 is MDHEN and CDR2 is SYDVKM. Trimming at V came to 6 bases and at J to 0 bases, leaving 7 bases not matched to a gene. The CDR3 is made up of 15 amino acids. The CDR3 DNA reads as TGTGCCAGCAGCACGGCGACAGGGATGAACACTGAAGCTTTCTTT. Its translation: CASSTATGMNTEAFF.

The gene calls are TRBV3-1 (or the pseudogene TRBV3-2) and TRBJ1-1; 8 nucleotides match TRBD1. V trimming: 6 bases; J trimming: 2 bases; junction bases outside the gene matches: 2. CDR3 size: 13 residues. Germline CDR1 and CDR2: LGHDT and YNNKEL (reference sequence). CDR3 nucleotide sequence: TGTGCCAGCAGAACAGGGGGAAACACTGAAGCTTTCTTT. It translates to CASRTGGNTEAFF.

The CDR3 DNA follows: TGTGCCAGCAGTTCCGCGACAGGACTCTATGGCTACACCTTC. Its translation is CASSSATGLYGYTF. V usage is TRBV6-5 and J usage is TRBJ1-2; D may be TRBD1 (6 bases). V was cut by 4 bases and J by 4 bases, with 13 bases left in between. The CDR3 extends over 14 amino acids. The germline V gene has CDR1 MNHEY and CDR2 SVGAGI.

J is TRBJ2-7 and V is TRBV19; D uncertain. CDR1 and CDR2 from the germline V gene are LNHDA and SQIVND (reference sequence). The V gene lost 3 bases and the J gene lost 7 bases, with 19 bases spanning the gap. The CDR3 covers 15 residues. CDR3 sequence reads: CASSISTWAAVEQYF. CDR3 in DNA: TGTGCCAGTAGTATCAGCACTTGGGCCGCTGTGGAGCAGTACTTC.

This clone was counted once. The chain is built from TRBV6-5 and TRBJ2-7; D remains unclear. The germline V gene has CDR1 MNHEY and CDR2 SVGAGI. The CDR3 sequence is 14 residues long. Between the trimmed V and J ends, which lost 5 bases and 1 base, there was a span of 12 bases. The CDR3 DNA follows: TGTGCCAGCAGTATTCAGGCGTATTCCTACGAGCAGTACTTC. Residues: CASSIQAYSYEQYF.

CDR3 region: CASSLRDSGVRGYTF. The CDR3 DNA follows: TGTGCCAGCAGTTTAAGGGACAGTGGGGTGCGGGGCTACACCTTC. The chain couples TRBV27 to TRBJ1-2; TRBD1 aligns across 7 bases. From germline, CDR1 is MNHEY and CDR2 SMNVEV (reference sequence). The CDR3 loop spans 15 amino acids. V lost 2 bases, J lost 8 bases, and 11 bases stayed unmatched.

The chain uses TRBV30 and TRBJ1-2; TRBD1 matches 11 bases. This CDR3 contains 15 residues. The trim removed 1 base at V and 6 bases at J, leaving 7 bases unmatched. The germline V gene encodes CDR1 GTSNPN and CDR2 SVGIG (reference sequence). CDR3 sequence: CAWSAGQGATNGYTF. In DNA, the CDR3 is TGTGCCTGGAGTGCCGGACAGGGGGCGACCAATGGCTACACCTTC.